Listed here are 14 T cell receptor beta chains from one sample, sequenced in a study of T cells in localized non-small cell lung cancer. Generated by immunoSEQ multiplex PCR, the TCRdb table keeps only in-frame clones and is missing some. The data show about 40,000 clones, approximately 86% seen once. The sequencing used peripheral blood, collected before any cancer treatment. The receptors were sampled from a man aged 18 to 55 with stage I lung adenocarcinoma.

As DNA, the CDR3 is TGTGCCAGTTGGTCCGGGACTAGCGGGTTAATACGTGATACGCAGTATTTT. Protein product: CASWSGTSGLIRDTQYF. This chain links TRBV28 with TRBJ2-3, with 12 bases that match TRBD2. Trimming removed 9 bases from V and 6 bases from J; junction bases left unmatched: 16. Germline CDR1 is MDHEN and CDR2 is SYDVKM. This CDR3 has 17 residues.

This chain uses TRBV5-1 with TRBJ2-7; 10 nucleotides agree with TRBD1. The junction had 12 bases not matched to a gene; V was cut back by 4 bases and J by 5 bases. The CDR3 totals 16 residues. Germline V gives CDR1 SGHRS, CDR2 YFSETQ. The CDR3 loop reads CASSLGGRQGANEQYF. The CDR3 DNA is TGCGCCAGCAGCCTGGGAGGGCGACAGGGGGCGAACGAGCAGTACTTC.

The rearrangement links TRBV19 to TRBJ1-5, with 8 bases lining up with TRBD1. V was pared by 6 bases and J by 4 bases, with 5 bases of the junction left unmatched. CDR1 LNHDA and CDR2 SQIVND come from the germline V gene (reference sequence). The length of the CDR3 is 14 residues. The CDR3 loop reads CASSFTGGNQPQHF. The DNA for the CDR3 is TGTGCCAGTAGCTTCACAGGGGGGAATCAGCCCCAGCATTTT. Full variable domain (missing parts from reference TRBV19 and TRBJ1-5): DGGITQSPKYLFRKEGQNVTLSCEQNLNHDAMYWYRQDPGQGLRLIYYSQIVNDFQKGDIAEGYSVSREKKESFPLTVTSAQKNPTAFYLCASSFTGGNQPQHFGDGTRLSIL.

This chain joins TRBV5-1 and TRBJ2-5; TRBD1 matches 12 bases. V dropped 5 bases and J dropped 5; count of bases not matched to a gene: 10. The CDR3 is 16 residues long. Germline CDR1 and CDR2: SGHRS and YFSETQ. CDR3 coding DNA: TGCGCCAGCAGTTCAGCTGGGACAGGGGGCGGGGAGACCCAGTACTTC. As protein: CASSSAGTGGGETQYF.

The rearrangement uses TRBV30 and TRBJ2-3; 7 nucleotides line up with TRBD1. Looked up from germline, CDR1 is GTSNPN and CDR2 is SVGIG (reference sequence). The CDR3 has 14 residues. Losses at the gene ends were 4 bases for V and 5 bases for J; bases not matched to a gene: 9. CDR3 region: CAWNADRLRDTQYF. The CDR3 coding sequence is TGTGCCTGGAATGCGGACAGGCTCCGAGATACGCAGTATTTT.

The chain uses TRBV19 and TRBJ2-5; no firm D call. The CDR3 runs to 14 residues. Per germline, CDR1 LNHDA and CDR2 SQIVND (reference sequence). Trimming removed 3 bases from V and 2 bases from J, with 10 bases in between. The CDR3 DNA sequence: TGTGCCAGTAGTATTTCTAACGTACAAGAGACCCAGTACTTC. This sequence encodes CASSISNVQETQYF. Variable domain in full (rest from reference TRBV19 and TRBJ2-5): DGGITQSPKYLFRKEGQNVTLSCEQNLNHDAMYWYRQDPGQGLRLIYYSQIVNDFQKGDIAEGYSVSREKKESFPLTVTSAQKNPTAFYLCASSISNVQETQYFGPGTRLLVL.

The chain joins TRBV21-1 to TRBJ1-1; whether TRBD1, the table's D call, matches the DNA was not checked. TRBV21-1 is tagged as a pseudogene. The CDR3 contains 14 residues. The DNA of the CDR3 is TGTGCCAGCAGCAAAACAGGGGGCCGCCCTGAAGCTTTCTTT. Amino acid sequence: CASSKTGGRPEAFF.

V and J are TRBV29-1 and TRBJ2-5; D is perhaps TRBD1 or TRBD2 (5 bases each). Germline lookup yields CDR1 SQVTM and CDR2 ANQGSEA. The CDR3 consists of 15 residues. V was cut by 5 bases and J by 1 base, with 17 bases left in between. CDR3 bases: TGCAGCGTTCCAAAGGGACGGAACCTCCAAGAGACCCAGTACTTC. This sequence encodes CSVPKGRNLQETQYF.

The V and J genes are TRBV29-1 and TRBJ1-2; 8 bases are shared with TRBD1. Trimming cost V 4 bases and J 0 bases; bases outside gene matches: 1. CDR3 size: 13 residues. CDR1 and CDR2 (germline): SQVTM, ANQGSEA. The CDR3 DNA follows: TGCAGCGTTGGACAGGGGCCTAACTATGGCTACACCTTC. This gives the protein CSVGQGPNYGYTF.

The chain uses TRBV28 and TRBJ2-5; D is ambiguous. Per the germline V gene, CDR1 is MDHEN and CDR2 is SYDVKM. The CDR3 loop spans 14 amino acids. V shed 3 bases and J shed 5 bases, with 13 bases lying between them. CDR3 DNA sequence: TGTGCCAGCAGTTTCGAGCTCACGGCGGAGACCCAGTACTTC. Its translation is CASSFELTAETQYF. The complete variable domain, with remaining parts taken from reference TRBV28 and TRBJ2-5, reads DVKVTQSSRYLVKRTGEKVFLECVQDMDHENMFWYRQDPGLGLRLIYFSYDVKMKEKGDIPEGYSVSREKKERFSLILESASTNQTSMYLCASSFELTAETQYFGPGTRLLVL.

The genes are TRBV2 and TRBJ2-1, with 12 positions matching TRBD2. The CDR3 loop spans 15 amino acids. In germline, CDR1 is SNHLY, CDR2 FYNNEI. The junction had 4 bases not matched to a gene; V was cut back by 5 bases and J by 5 bases. The CDR3 bases are TGTGCCAGCAGTAAGACTAGCGGGGGAAACAATGAGCAGTTCTTC. This encodes CASSKTSGGNNEQFF.

The gene calls are TRBV30 and TRBJ2-3; D is possibly TRBD1 or TRBD2 (6 bases each). This CDR3 comprises 13 residues. Germline V lookup: CDR1 GTSNPN, CDR2 SVGIG (reference sequence). V dropped 2 bases and J dropped 5 bases, with 11 bases sitting between them. CDR3 in amino acids: CAWSRGGGDTQYF. The DNA of the CDR3 is TGTGCCTGGAGTCGAGGGGGAGGAGATACGCAGTATTTT.

This chain links TRBV4-2 with TRBJ1-2; D call uncertain. The CDR3 sequence is 16 residues long. Germline CDR1 and CDR2: LGHNA and YNFKEQ. The V gene lost 1 base and the J gene lost 6 bases, with 18 bases spanning the gap. The CDR3 sequence: CASSQAAGGARNGYTF. The CDR3, as DNA: TGTGCCAGCAGCCAAGCGGCCGGCGGAGCTCGAAATGGCTACACCTTC.

The chain is built from TRBV5-1 and TRBJ1-1, with D possibly being TRBD1 (5 bases). CDR3 length equals 14 residues. CDR1 and CDR2 from the germline V gene are SGHRS and YFSETQ. Trimming removed 3 bases at V and 0 bases at J, with 9 bases between. In nucleotides, the CDR3 is TGCGCCAGCAGCTCGACAGTGATGAACACTGAAGCTTTCTTT. As protein: CASSSTVMNTEAFF.